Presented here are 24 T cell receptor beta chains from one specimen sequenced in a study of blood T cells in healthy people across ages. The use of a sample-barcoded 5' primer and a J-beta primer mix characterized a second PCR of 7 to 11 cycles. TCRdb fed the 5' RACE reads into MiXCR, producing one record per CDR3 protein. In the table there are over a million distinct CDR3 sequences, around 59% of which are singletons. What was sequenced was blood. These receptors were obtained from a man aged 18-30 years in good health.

The CDR3 here is CASSQVAATDTQYF. The DNA of the CDR3 is TGCGCCAGCAGCCAAGTAGCGGCCACAGATACGCAGTATTTT. The rearrangement joins TRBV4-1 to TRBJ2-3, with D perhaps TRBD2 (6 bases). The CDR3 consists of 14 residues. CDR1 is MGHRA, CDR2 YSYEKL, per germline. Trimming left V 1 base short and J 2 bases short, with 7 bases between.

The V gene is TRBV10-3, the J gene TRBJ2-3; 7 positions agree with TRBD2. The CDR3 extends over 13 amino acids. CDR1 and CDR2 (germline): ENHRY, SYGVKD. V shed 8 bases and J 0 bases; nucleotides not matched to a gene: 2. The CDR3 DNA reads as TGTGCCATCCTAGCGGATAGCACAGATACGCAGTATTTT. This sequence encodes CAILADSTDTQYF.

CDR3 in amino acids: CASGPGQGYYNEQFF. DNA for the CDR3: TGTGCCAGCGGCCCGGGACAGGGATATTACAATGAGCAGTTCTTC. V is TRBV6-1 and J is TRBJ2-1; 9 nucleotides agree with TRBD1. CDR3 size: 15 residues. The V and J ends lost 8 bases and 4 bases, in that order; junction bases with no gene match: 9. The V gene's germline CDR1 is MNHNS and CDR2 SASEGT.

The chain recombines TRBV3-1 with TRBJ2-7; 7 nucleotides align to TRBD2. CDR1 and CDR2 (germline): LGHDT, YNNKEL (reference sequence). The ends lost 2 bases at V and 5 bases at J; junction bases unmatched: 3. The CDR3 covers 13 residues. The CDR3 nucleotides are TGTGCCAGCAGCCAAAGGGGAGGGGACGAGCAGTACTTC. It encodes CASSQRGGDEQYF.

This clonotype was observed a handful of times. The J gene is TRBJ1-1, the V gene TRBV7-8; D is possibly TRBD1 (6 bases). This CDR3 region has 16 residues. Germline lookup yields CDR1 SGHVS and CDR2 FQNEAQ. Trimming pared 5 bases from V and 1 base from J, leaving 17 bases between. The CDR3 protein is CASSLSRTARNTEAFF. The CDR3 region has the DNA TGTGCCAGCAGCCTATCCCGGACAGCCCGGAACACTGAAGCTTTCTTT.

In nucleotides, the CDR3 is TGTGCCAGCAGTGAATCTAACAGGGGAGAGACCCAGTACTTC. Encoded protein: CASSESNRGETQYF. The rearrangement links TRBV25-1 to TRBJ2-5, with 7 bases identical to TRBD1. Germline CDR1 MGHDK, CDR2 SYGVNS. The CDR3 runs 14 residues. J gave up 4 bases and V 1 base, and 3 bases lay outside the gene matches.

The CDR3 spells CASSLLAERPTDTQYF. As DNA, the CDR3 is TGTGCCAGCAGCTTGTTGGCGGAGAGGCCCACAGATACGCAGTATTTT. The chain has TRBV7-6 and TRBJ2-3; D remains unclear. CDR1 is SGHVS and CDR2 is FNYEAQ in the germline V gene. Trimming took off 3 bases at V and 2 bases at J, with 15 bases between the two ends. The CDR3 totals 16 residues.

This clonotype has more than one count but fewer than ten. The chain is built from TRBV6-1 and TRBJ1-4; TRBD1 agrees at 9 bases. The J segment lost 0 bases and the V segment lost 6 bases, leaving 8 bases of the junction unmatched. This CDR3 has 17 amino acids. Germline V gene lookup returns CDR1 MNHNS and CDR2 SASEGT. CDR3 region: CASSRQGGGATNEKLFF. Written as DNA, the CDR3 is TGTGCCAGCAGCAGACAGGGGGGTGGGGCAACTAATGAAAAACTGTTTTTT.

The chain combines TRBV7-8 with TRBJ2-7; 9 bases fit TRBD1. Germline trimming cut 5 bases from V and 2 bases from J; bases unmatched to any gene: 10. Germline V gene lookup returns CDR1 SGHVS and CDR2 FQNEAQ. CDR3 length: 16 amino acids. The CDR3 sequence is CASSVPRDRVAYEQYF. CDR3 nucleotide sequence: TGTGCCAGCAGCGTCCCCCGGGACAGGGTAGCCTACGAGCAGTACTTC.

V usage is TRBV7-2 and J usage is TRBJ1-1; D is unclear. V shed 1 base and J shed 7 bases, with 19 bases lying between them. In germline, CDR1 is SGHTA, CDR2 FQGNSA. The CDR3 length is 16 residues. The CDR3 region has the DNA TGTGCCAGCAGCTTAGTTGCGGGCAGTTTAAAGGGTGAAGCTTTCTTT. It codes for CASSLVAGSLKGEAFF.

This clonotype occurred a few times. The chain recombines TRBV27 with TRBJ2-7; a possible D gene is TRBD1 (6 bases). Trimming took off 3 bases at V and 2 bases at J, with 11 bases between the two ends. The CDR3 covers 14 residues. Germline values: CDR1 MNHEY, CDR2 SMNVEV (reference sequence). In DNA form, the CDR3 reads TGTGCCAGCAGTTTTACAGGGATCCCCTACGAGCAGTACTTC. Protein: CASSFTGIPYEQYF.

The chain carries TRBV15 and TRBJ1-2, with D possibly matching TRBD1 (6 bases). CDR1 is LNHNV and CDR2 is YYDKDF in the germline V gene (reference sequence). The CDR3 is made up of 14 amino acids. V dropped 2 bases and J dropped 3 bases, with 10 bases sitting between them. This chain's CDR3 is CATSRQGPYYGYTF. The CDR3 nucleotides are TGTGCCACCAGCAGACAGGGGCCCTACTATGGCTACACCTTC.

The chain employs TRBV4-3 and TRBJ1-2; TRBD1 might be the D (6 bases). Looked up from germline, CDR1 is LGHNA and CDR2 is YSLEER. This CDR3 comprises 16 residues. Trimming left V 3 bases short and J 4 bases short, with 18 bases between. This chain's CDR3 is CASSQTFRDTPYGYTF. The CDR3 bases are TGCGCCAGCAGCCAGACTTTCAGGGACACTCCCTATGGCTACACCTTC.

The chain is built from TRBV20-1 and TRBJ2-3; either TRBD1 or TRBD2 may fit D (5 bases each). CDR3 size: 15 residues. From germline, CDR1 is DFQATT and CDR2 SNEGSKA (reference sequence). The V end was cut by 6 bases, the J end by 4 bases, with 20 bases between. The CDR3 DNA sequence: TGCAGTGCGGATAGGGACCCCAAGGGCCCAGATACGCAGTATTTT. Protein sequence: CSADRDPKGPDTQYF.

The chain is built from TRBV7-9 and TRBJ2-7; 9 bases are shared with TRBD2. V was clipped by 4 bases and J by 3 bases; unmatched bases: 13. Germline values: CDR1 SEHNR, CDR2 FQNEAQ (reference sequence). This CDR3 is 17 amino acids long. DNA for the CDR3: TGTGCCAGCAGCTCTGGCGGGCTAGCGGGGTACCGCTACGAGCAGTACTTC. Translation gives CASSSGGLAGYRYEQYF.

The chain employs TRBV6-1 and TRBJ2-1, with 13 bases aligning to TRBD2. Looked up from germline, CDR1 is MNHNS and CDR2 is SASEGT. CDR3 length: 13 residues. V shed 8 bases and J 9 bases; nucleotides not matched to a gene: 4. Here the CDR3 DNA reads TGTGCCAGCGGGGGACTAGCGGGAACTGAGCAGTTCTTC. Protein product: CASGGLAGTEQFF.

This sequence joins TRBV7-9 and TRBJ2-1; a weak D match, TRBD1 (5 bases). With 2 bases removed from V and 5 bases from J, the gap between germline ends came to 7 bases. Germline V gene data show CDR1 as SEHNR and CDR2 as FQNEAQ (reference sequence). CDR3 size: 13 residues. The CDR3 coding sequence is TGTGCCAGCAGCTTACGACAGAACAATGAGCAGTTCTTC. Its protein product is CASSLRQNNEQFF.

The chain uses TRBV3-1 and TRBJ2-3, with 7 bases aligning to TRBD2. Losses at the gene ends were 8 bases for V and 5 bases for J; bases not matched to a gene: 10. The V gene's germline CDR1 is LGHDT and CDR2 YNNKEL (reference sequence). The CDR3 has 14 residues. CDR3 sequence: CASLGGRAGDTQYF. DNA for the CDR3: TGTGCCAGCTTAGGTGGGAGGGCCGGAGATACGCAGTATTTT.

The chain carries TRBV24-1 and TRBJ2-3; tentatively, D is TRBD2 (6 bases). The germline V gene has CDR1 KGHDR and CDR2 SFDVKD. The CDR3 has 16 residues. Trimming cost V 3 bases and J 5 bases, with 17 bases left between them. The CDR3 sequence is CATSDPLTGVKDTQYF. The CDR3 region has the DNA TGTGCCACCAGTGATCCCCTAACGGGAGTGAAAGATACGCAGTATTTT.

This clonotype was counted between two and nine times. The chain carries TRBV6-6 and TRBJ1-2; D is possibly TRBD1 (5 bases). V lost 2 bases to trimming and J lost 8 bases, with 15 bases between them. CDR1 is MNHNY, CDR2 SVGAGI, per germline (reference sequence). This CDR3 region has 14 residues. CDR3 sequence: CASSYEGNRGGYTF. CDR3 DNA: TGTGCCAGCAGTTACGAGGGGAATAGAGGCGGCTACACCTTC.

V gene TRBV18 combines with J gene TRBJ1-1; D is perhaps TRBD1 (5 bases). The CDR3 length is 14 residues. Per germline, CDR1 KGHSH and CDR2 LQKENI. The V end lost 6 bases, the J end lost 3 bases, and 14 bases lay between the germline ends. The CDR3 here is CASSAEQDYTEAFF. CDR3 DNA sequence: TGTGCCAGCTCGGCCGAACAGGATTACACTGAAGCTTTCTTT.

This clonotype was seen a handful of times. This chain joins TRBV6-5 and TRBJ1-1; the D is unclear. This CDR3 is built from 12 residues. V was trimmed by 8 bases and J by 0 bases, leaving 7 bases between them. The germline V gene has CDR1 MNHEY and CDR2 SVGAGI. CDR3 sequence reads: CASGLMNTEAFF. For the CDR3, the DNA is TGTGCCAGCGGATTAATGAACACTGAAGCTTTCTTT.

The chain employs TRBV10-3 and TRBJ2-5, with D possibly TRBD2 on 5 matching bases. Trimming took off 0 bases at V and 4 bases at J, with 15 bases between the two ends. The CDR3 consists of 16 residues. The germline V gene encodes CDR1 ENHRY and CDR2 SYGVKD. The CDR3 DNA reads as TGTGCCATCAGTGAGTCGGTTGCCAACCGGGGAGAGACCCAGTACTTC. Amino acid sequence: CAISESVANRGETQYF.

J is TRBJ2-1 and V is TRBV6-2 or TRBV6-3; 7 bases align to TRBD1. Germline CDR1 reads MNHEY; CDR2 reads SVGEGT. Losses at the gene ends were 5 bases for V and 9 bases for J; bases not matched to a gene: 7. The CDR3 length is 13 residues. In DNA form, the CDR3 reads TGTGCCAGCAGTCCTACGCACAGGGGTGAGCAGTTCTTC. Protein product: CASSPTHRGEQFF.